Listed below are T cell receptor beta chains from one sample, sequenced in a study of shared clonotypes between healthy human individuals. The assay was immunoSEQ multiplex PCR, and TCRdb's table has in-frame clones only and misses some. This sample yields about 730,000 clones, of which about two thirds are seen a single time; under 2% belongs to the top ten. Sequencing was carried out using memory CD4+ T cells sorted from blood. The receptor set was obtained from a woman in her twenties or thirties in good health. Each CDR3 is given with its conserved first and last residue. Fields, in order: CDR3 DNA, CDR3 protein, J gene, clone size, D gene, V gene. D genes are given only for firm matches. A row's size may be missing; if present it is once, few, many or a size class.

TGTGCCAGCAGTTTCGGACTAGCGGGAGAAAGCACAGATACGCAGTATTTT | CASSFGLAGESTDTQYF | TRBJ2-3 | once | TRBD2 | TRBV27
TGTGCCAGCAGGAAAGGGACCTCTGGGGCCAACGTCCTGACTTTC | CASRKGTSGANVLTF | TRBJ2-6 | many | - | TRBV6-5
TGTGCCAGCAGCTTGATACTAGCGGGGACTGGGTCGTGGGAGCAGTACTTC | CASSLILAGTGSWEQYF | TRBJ2-7 | once | TRBD2 | TRBV5-5
TGTGCCAGCAGACAGGGACAGGAAGATACGCAGTATTTT | CASRQGQEDTQYF | TRBJ2-3 | - | TRBD1 | TRBV28
TGTGCCTGGTCTCGCGGGAACACCGGGGAGCTGTTTTTT | CAWSRGNTGELFF | TRBJ2-2 | - | - | TRBV30
TGCGCCAGCAGCCGGGTAGGGAACCGAGACAATGAGCAGTTCTTC | CASSRVGNRDNEQFF | TRBJ2-1 | - | - | TRBV5-1
TGTGCCAGTAGTCCCGGGAGGGGGCGGGAAGAAAAACTGTTTTTT | CASSPGRGREEKLFF | TRBJ1-4 | - | TRBD1 | TRBV19
TGTGCCAGCAGCCGTTCATGGACTAGCGGGAGTAGCCCCTACGAGCAGTACTTC | CASSRSWTSGSSPYEQYF | TRBJ2-7 | - | TRBD2 | TRBV11-2
TGTGCCAGCAGTGAGGTCGTTAACACCGGGGAGCTGTTTTTT | CASSEVVNTGELFF | TRBJ2-2 | once | - | TRBV6-4
TGTGCCAGCAGCTTAATAGATGAAAAACTGTTTTTT | CASSLIDEKLFF | TRBJ1-4 | - | - | TRBV7-9
TGTGCCAGCAGCCAAGATGAATCCAAGGGGTTCAGGGAGCAGTACTTC | CASSQDESKGFREQYF | TRBJ2-7 | - | - | TRBV4-2
TGTGCCAGCAGTTACTCCGGGAGGGCAAACACAGATACGCAGTATTTT | CASSYSGRANTDTQYF | TRBJ2-3 | - | TRBD2 | TRBV6-5
TGTGCCAGCATGGGACAGGGGTTTGCAGATACGCAGTATTTT | CASMGQGFADTQYF | TRBJ2-3 | - | TRBD1 | TRBV19
TGTGCCAGCAGTTTAGTCGGACAGGCCTATGGCTACACCTTC | CASSLVGQAYGYTF | TRBJ1-2 | - | TRBD1 | TRBV28
TGTGCCAGTAGCCACAATAGCGGGAGCGTGCAGTTCTTC | CASSHNSGSVQFF | TRBJ2-1 | - | TRBD2 | TRBV19
TGCAGCGTCAAGACAGGGGAAAACAATCAGCCCCAGCATTTT | CSVKTGENNQPQHF | TRBJ1-5 | - | TRBD1 | TRBV29-1
TGTGCCAGCAGCCAAAGGCAGGATTCACCCCTCCACTTT | CASSQRQDSPLHF | TRBJ1-6 | - | - | TRBV14
TGTGCCAGCAGTGAACAGGGTTTCGAGACCCAGTACTTC | CASSEQGFETQYF | TRBJ2-5 | few | - | TRBV6-1
TGTGCCAGCAGTTACGCCCTACACTCTAATGAGCAGTTCTTC | CASSYALHSNEQFF | TRBJ2-1 | - | - | TRBV6-5
TGTGCCAGCAGCCAAGTATCGAACACTGAAGCTTTCTTT | CASSQVSNTEAFF | TRBJ1-1 | - | - | TRBV5-4
TGTGCCAGCAGCTTATTCCCGAGGGACGAGCAGTACTTC | CASSLFPRDEQYF | TRBJ2-7 | - | - | TRBV7-9
TGTGCCAGCAGTTACCATAGACAGGGCTCCTACAATGAGCAGTTCTTC | CASSYHRQGSYNEQFF | TRBJ2-1 | - | TRBD1 | TRBV6-5
TGTGCCAGCAGCTTTTACCACGTGGAGTATGGCTACACCTTC | CASSFYHVEYGYTF | TRBJ1-2 | few | - | TRBV7-2
TGTGCCAGTAGTACGTACGGGGACTCGGGCAATCAGCCCCAGCATTTT | CASSTYGDSGNQPQHF | TRBJ1-5 | - | - | TRBV19
TGTGCCAGTAGTCGGACTAGCGGGCGCTACGAGCAGTACTTC | CASSRTSGRYEQYF | TRBJ2-7 | - | TRBD2 | TRBV19
TGTGCCACTGCGCCGGGACTAGCGGGGTACAATGAGCAGTTCTTC | CATAPGLAGYNEQFF | TRBJ2-1 | - | TRBD2 | TRBV28
TGTGCCAGCAGCCTGACCGGGGAGCTGTTTTTT | CASSLTGELFF | TRBJ2-2 | - | - | TRBV7-9
TGTGCCAGCAGTGAAACAGGGGGCTCCCTAAGCAATCAGCCCCAGCATTTT | CASSETGGSLSNQPQHF | TRBJ1-5 | - | TRBD1 | TRBV6-1
TGTGCCAGCAGCGCAGACAGGGACCGGAACACTGAAGCTTTCTTT | CASSADRDRNTEAFF | TRBJ1-1 | - | TRBD1 | TRBV7-9
TGTGCCAGCAGCTTCGGGGCGGGGTTCACAGATACGCAGTATTTT | CASSFGAGFTDTQYF | TRBJ2-3 | once | - | TRBV7-8
TGCGCCAGCAGCTTGGCGGGCGGGGACCACCAAGAGACCCAGTACTTC | CASSLAGGDHQETQYF | TRBJ2-5 | - | - | TRBV5-1
TGTGCCAGCAGTTCCCGGGACGGCACAGATACGCAGTATTTT | CASSSRDGTDTQYF | TRBJ2-3 | few | - | TRBV28
TGTGCCTGGACCCCACCGGGGTTCTTATCACCCCTCCACTTT | CAWTPPGFLSPLHF | TRBJ1-6 | - | - | TRBV30
TGTGCCAGCAGCTTAGTTTGGGGCCCCTACGAGCAGTACTTC | CASSLVWGPYEQYF | TRBJ2-7 | - | - | TRBV11-2
TGTGCCAGCAGCTCCCCTTTGGGGCAGGTGGACGAGCAGTACTTC | CASSSPLGQVDEQYF | TRBJ2-7 | - | - | TRBV7-2
TGTGCCAGCGTGGTACTAGGAGTTACGGGAGAGACCCAGTACTTC | CASVVLGVTGETQYF | TRBJ2-5 | few | - | TRBV7-9
TGTGCCAGCAGTTACTTTGGACAGGGTGGAGACACTGAAGCTTTCTTT | CASSYFGQGGDTEAFF | TRBJ1-1 | - | TRBD1 | TRBV6-5
TGTGCCAGCAGCTCGGGACTAGCGTGGGGTGGCACAGATACGCAGTATTTT | CASSSGLAWGGTDTQYF | TRBJ2-3 | - | TRBD2 | TRBV7-9
TGCGCCAGCAGCTTGGGTCGGCAGTCCTACGAGCAGTACTTC | CASSLGRQSYEQYF | TRBJ2-7 | - | - | TRBV5-1
TGTGCCAGCCGGCGAGCGGGGCAAGAGACCCAGTACTTC | CASRRAGQETQYF | TRBJ2-5 | - | TRBD2 | TRBV18
TGTGCCAGCTCAACAGGGAGCTCCTACGAGCAGTACTTC | CASSTGSSYEQYF | TRBJ2-7 | - | - | TRBV18
TGTGCCAGCAGCCAGAGCGCACTTAGCAATCAGCCCCAGCATTTT | CASSQSALSNQPQHF | TRBJ1-5 | once | - | TRBV7-2
TGTGCCATCAGTGTGGGGACAGGACCATGGGATGGCTACACCTTC | CAISVGTGPWDGYTF | TRBJ1-2 | - | TRBD1 | TRBV10-3
TGCGCCAGCAGCTTGGGGGGGGCGATCGGTCAGCCCCAGCATTTT | CASSLGGAIGQPQHF | TRBJ1-5 | - | - | TRBV5-1
TGTGCCACCAGCGTTGACCCAGGGTTTGGCACAGATACGCAGTATTTT | CATSVDPGFGTDTQYF | TRBJ2-3 | - | - | TRBV15
TGTGCCAGCGGTCGGGCTCTAGCGGGCTCCTACGAGCAGTACTTC | CASGRALAGSYEQYF | TRBJ2-7 | - | TRBD2 | TRBV2
TGCAGTGCTAGGTTTAGCACTGAAGCTTTCTTT | CSARFSTEAFF | TRBJ1-1 | few | - | TRBV20-1
TGCGCCAGCAGTCTAGTCCGCAATGAGCAGTTCTTC | CASSLVRNEQFF | TRBJ2-1 | - | - | TRBV23-1
TGTGCCAGCAGTTTAGAAAGACAGGCAGTCACAGATACGCAGTATTTT | CASSLERQAVTDTQYF | TRBJ2-3 | - | - | TRBV27
TGTGCCAGCACCCCAAATCAGGGATCTGGGGCCAACGTCCTGACTTTC | CASTPNQGSGANVLTF | TRBJ2-6 | - | - | TRBV28
TGTGCCAGCAGAACCAGGGGGCCGGTCGAGCAGTACTTC | CASRTRGPVEQYF | TRBJ2-7 | once | TRBD1 | TRBV6-1
TGTGCCAGTAGTATAGAAGGTAGGGGAGAAGGAACAGATACGCAGTATTTT | CASSIEGRGEGTDTQYF | TRBJ2-3 | - | - | TRBV19
TGTGCCAGTAGTAGCACAGGGGGCACTGAAGCTTTCTTT | CASSSTGGTEAFF | TRBJ1-1 | few | TRBD1 | TRBV19
TGTGCCAGCAGTGCCCTCGGGACGAGCCTCCATGGCTACACCTTC | CASSALGTSLHGYTF | TRBJ1-2 | - | - | TRBV27
TGTGCCAGCAGCTTTAACAGGGGAACTAATGAAAAACTGTTTTTT | CASSFNRGTNEKLFF | TRBJ1-4 | - | TRBD1 | TRBV7-8
TGCGCCAGCACTAGGGGGCAGGCCGACACCGGGGAGCTGTTTTTT | CASTRGQADTGELFF | TRBJ2-2 | - | TRBD1 | TRBV5-1
TGTGCCAGTAGTAAAACTAGCGGGGGGTACAATGAGCAGTTCTTC | CASSKTSGGYNEQFF | TRBJ2-1 | few | TRBD2 | TRBV19
TGCGCCAGCAGCCCTCAGATGAACACCGGGGAGCTGTTTTTT | CASSPQMNTGELFF | TRBJ2-2 | - | - | TRBV5-1
TGTGCCAGCAGCTTAGGGGGGGCGCGGGAGGGAACCTACAATGAGCAGTTCTTC | CASSLGGAREGTYNEQFF | TRBJ2-1 | - | TRBD2 | TRBV11-3